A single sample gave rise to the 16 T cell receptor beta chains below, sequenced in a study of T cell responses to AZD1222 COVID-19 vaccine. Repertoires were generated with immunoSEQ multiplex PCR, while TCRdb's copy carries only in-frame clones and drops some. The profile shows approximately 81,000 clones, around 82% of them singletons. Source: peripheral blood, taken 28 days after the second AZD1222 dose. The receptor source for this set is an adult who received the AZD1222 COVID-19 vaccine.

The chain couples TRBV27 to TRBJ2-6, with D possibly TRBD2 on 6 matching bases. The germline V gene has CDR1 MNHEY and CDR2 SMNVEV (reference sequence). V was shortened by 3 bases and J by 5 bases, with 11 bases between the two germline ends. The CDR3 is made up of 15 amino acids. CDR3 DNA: TGTGCCAGCAGTTTGAGCGGGCTTCGGGCCAACGTCCTGACTTTC. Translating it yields CASSLSGLRANVLTF. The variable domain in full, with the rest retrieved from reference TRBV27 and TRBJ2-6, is EAQVTQNPRYLITVTGKKLTVTCSQNMNHEYMSWYRQDPGLGLRQIYYSMNVEVTDKGDVPEGYKVSRKEKRNFPLILESPSPNQTSLYFCASSLSGLRANVLTFGAGSRLTVL.

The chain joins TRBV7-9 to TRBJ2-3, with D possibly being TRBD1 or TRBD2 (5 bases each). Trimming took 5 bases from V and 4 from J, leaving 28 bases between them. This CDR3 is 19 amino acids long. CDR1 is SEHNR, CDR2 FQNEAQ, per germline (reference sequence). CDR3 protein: CASSHRGSKIRIGADTQYF. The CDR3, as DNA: TGTGCCAGCAGCCATCGGGGCAGTAAGATTCGAATAGGGGCAGATACGCAGTATTTT. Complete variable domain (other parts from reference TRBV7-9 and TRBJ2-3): DTGVSQNPRHKITKRGQNVTFRCDPISEHNRLYWYRQTLGQGPEFLTYFQNEAQLEKSRLLSDRFSAERPKGSFSTLEIQRTEQGDSAMYLCASSHRGSKIRIGADTQYFGPGTRLTVL.

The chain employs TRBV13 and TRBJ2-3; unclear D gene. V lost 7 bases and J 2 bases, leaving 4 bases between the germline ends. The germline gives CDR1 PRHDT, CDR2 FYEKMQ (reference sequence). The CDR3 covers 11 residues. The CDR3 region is CASTDTDTQYF. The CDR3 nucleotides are TGTGCCAGCACTGACACAGATACGCAGTATTTT.

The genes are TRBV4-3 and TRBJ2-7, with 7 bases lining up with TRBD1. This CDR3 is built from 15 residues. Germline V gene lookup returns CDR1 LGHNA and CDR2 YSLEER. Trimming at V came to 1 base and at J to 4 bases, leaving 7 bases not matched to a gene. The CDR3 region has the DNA TGCGCCAGCAGCCAAGGGACAGGCGCCGAGTACGAGCAGTACTTC. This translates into CASSQGTGAEYEQYF.

The CDR3 protein is CASSPSRDGGQFF. Here the CDR3 DNA reads TGTGCCAGCAGCCCGTCCCGGGACGGGGGGCAGTTCTTC. The chain carries TRBV5-4 and TRBJ2-1; the D gene is possibly TRBD2 (6 bases). The V gene's germline CDR1 is SGHNT and CDR2 YYREEE (reference sequence). V was trimmed by 4 bases and J by 12 bases, leaving 17 bases between them. The CDR3 consists of 13 residues.

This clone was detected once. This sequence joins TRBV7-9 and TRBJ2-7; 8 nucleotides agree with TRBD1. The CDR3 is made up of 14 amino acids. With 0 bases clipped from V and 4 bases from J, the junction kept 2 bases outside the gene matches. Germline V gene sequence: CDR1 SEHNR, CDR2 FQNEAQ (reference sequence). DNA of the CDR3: TGTGCCAGCAGCTTAGCGACAGGGGAGTACGAGCAGTACTTC. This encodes CASSLATGEYEQYF.

The CDR3 DNA follows: TGTGCCAGCAGCCCTCAAGGGAGCCTACCCCACGAGCAGTACTTC. Protein: CASSPQGSLPHEQYF. The V gene is TRBV16, the J gene TRBJ2-7, with D maybe TRBD2 (5 bases). Trimming pared 4 bases from V and 5 bases from J, leaving 18 bases between. The CDR3 loop spans 15 amino acids. Germline V CDR1 and CDR2: KGHSY, FQNENV. The full variable domain, with the rest looked up from reference TRBV16 and TRBJ2-7, is GEEVAQTPKHLVRGEGQKAKLYCAPIKGHSYVFWYQQVLKNEFKFLISFQNENVFDETGMPKERFSAKCLPNSPCSLEIQATKLEDSAVYFCASSPQGSLPHEQYFGPGTRLTVT.

CDR3 amino acids: CASSQEINSNQPQHF. The CDR3 nucleotides are TGCGCCAGCAGCCAAGAGATTAATAGCAATCAGCCCCAGCATTTT. The chain uses TRBV4-3 and TRBJ1-5; D unresolved. Germline CDR1 reads LGHNA; CDR2 reads YSLEER. Between the trimmed V and J ends, which lost 0 bases and 0 bases, there was a span of 6 bases. The CDR3 contains 15 residues.

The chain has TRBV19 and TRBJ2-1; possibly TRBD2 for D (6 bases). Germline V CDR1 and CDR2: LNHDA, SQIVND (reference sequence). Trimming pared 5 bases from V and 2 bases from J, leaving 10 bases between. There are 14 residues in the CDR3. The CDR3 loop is CASSVSGPYNEQFF. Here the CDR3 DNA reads TGTGCCAGTAGTGTTAGCGGCCCCTACAATGAGCAGTTCTTC.

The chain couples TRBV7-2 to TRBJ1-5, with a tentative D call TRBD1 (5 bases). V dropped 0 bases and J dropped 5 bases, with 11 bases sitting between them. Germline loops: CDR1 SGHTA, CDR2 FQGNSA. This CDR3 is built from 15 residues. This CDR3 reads CASSLALGADQPQHF. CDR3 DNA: TGTGCCAGCAGCTTAGCGCTCGGGGCAGATCAGCCCCAGCATTTT.

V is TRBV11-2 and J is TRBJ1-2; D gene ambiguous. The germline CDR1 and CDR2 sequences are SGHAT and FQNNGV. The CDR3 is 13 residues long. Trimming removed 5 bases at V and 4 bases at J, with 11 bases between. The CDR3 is CASSPSSGYGYTF. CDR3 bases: TGTGCCAGCAGCCCCTCTTCGGGCTATGGCTACACCTTC.

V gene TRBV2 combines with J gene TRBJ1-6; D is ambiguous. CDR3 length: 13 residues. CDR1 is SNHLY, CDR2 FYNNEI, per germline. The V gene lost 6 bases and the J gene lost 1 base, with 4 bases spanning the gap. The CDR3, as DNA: TGTGCCAGCAGGGGTTCCTATAATTCACCCCTCCACTTT. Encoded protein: CASRGSYNSPLHF.

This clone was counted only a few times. CDR3 region: CASRNIFPRESKGLGNYGYTF. The CDR3 nucleotides are TGTGCCAGTAGAAATATCTTTCCTCGGGAGTCGAAGGGGTTAGGCAACTATGGCTACACCTTC. This rearrangement joins TRBV19 to TRBJ1-2, with a tentative D call TRBD1 (5 bases). The CDR3 has 21 amino acids. The V and J ends lost 6 bases and 2 bases respectively, with 34 bases between them. CDR1 LNHDA and CDR2 SQIVND come from the germline V gene (reference sequence).

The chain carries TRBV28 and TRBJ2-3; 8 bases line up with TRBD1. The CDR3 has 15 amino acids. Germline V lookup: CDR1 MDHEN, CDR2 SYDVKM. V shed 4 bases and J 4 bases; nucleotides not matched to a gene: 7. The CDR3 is CASSSGQGRSDTQYF. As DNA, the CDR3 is TGTGCCAGCAGTTCCGGACAGGGCAGGTCAGATACGCAGTATTTT.

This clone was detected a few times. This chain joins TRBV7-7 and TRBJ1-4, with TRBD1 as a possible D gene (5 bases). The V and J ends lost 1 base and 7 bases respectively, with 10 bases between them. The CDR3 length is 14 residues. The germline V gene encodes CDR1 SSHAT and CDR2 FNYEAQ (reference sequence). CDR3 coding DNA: TGTGCCAGCAGCTTAGACCAGGGAGGTGAAAAACTGTTTTTT. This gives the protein CASSLDQGGEKLFF.

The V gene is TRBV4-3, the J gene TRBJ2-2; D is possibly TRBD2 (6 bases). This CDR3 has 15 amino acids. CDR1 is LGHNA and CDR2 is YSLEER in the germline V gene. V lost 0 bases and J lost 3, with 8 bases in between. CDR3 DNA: TGCGCCAGCAGCCAAGAGGAGGGACACACCGGGGAGCTGTTTTTT. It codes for CASSQEEGHTGELFF.